Sequencing of this T cell receptor (beta chain) was carried out in a study of T cells after yellow fever vaccination. Study-wide background: With SMART-Seq v4 Ultra Low Input, the fractions containing low cell numbers were prepared.

TCRdb reprocessed the 5' RACE reads with MiXCR, giving one entry per CDR3 protein. The top ten clones hold about 24% of a sample with roughly 330,000 distinct CDR3 sequences, 3% to 4.5% of them seen once. This clonotype was seen more than once but under ten times. V dropped 7 bases and J dropped 3; count of bases not matched to a gene: 9. This CDR3 has 14 residues. CDR1 is SQVTM, CDR2 ANQGSEA, per germline. The source of this sequence is a man younger than 35 who received the YFV17D yellow fever vaccine. This specimen was PBMCs, taken 5 days after the yellow fever booster vaccination. The genes are TRBV29-1 and TRBJ1-5; 7 bases map to TRBD1. The CDR3 bases are TGCAGCGCTGCGGGGACAGACCTCAATCAGCCCCAGCATTTT. Amino acids: CSAAGTDLNQPQHF. Full variable domain (outside the CDR3, taken from reference TRBV29-1 and TRBJ1-5): SAVISQKPSRDICQRGTSLTIQCQVDSQVTMMFWYRQQPGQSLTLIATANQGSEATYESGFVIDKFPISRPNLTFSTLTVSNMSPEDSSIYLCSAAGTDLNQPQHFGDGTRLSIL.